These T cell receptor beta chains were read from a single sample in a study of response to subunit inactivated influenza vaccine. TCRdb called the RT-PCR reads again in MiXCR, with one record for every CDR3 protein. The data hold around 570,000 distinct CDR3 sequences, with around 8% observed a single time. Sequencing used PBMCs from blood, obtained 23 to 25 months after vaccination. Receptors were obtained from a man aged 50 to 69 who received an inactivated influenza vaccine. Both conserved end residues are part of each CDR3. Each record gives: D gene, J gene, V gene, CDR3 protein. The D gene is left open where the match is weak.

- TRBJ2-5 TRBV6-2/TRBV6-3 CATAASGLQETQYF
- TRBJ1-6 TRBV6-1 CASRRQDYNSPLHF
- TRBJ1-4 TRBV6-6 CASKTVGEKLFF
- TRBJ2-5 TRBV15 CATSFVAEQETQYF
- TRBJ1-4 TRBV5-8 CASSYRGYNEKLFF
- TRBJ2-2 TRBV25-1 CASSDWTENTGELFF
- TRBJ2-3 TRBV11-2 CASSLGGRATDTQYF
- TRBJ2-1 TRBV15 CATNKGDFENEQFF
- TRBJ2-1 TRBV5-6 CASSLMLNNEQFF
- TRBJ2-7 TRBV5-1 CASSPGRLVGEQYF
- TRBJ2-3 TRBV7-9 CASNLSPTDTQYF
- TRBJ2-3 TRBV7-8 CASSLESGLQDTQYF
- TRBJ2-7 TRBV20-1 CSARDGTLDPIVYEQYF
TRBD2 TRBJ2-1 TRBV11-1 CASSYRTSLSSYNEQFF
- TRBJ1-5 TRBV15 CATSRGGNQPQHF
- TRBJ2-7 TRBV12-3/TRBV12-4 CASSGGPSSYEQYF
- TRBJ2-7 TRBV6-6 CASSPLASEQYF